This T cell receptor (beta chain) emerged from a study of PD-1 blockade in classical Hodgkin lymphoma. Points from the study as a whole: Individuals who commenced nivolumab within less than 1 year of ASCT were excluded.

In every patient, relapse followed autologous stem cell transplantation, while exposure to brentuximab vedotin differed. Some clones are missing from TCRdb's copy, which holds only in-frame ones; the method was immunoSEQ multiplex PCR. This table holds approximately 100,000 clones, roughly 89% found once. Trimming left V 1 base short and J 2 bases short, with 7 bases between. The CDR3 covers 14 residues. Details on this clone: The antigen remains undetermined.

The input for sequencing was peripheral blood mononuclear cells (PBMCs), taken before the second cycle of nivolumab. This sequence was found in a human donor with classical Hodgkin lymphoma. This chain links TRBV5-3 with TRBJ1-3; D gene ambiguous. TRBV5-3 is an ORF, with its function uncertain. This CDR3 is CARSLREPGNTIYF. CDR3 nucleotides: TGTGCCAGAAGCTTGCGCGAACCTGGAAACACCATATATTTT.